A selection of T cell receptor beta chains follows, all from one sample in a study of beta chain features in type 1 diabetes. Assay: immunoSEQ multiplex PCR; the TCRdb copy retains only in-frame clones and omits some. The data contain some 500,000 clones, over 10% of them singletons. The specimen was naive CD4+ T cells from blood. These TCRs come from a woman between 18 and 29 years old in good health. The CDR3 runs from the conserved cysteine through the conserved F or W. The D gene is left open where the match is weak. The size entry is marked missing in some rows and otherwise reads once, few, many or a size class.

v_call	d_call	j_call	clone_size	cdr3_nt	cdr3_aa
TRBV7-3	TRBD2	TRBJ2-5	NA	TGTGCCAGCAGCACTACCTCCGGGACGGGAGGGGAGACCCAGTACTTC	CASSTTSGTGGETQYF
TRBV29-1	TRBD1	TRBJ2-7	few	TGCAGCGCCGGGGACAGGGGTACCTACGAGCAGTACTTC	CSAGDRGTYEQYF
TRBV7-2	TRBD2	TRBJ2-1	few	TGTGCCAGCACCCCCGGGACTAGCGGGACAAGGTGGAACAATGAGCAGTTCTTC	CASTPGTSGTRWNNEQFF
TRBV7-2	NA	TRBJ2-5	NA	TGTGCCAGCAGCTTAGTGATGGGAGAGACCCAGTACTTC	CASSLVMGETQYF
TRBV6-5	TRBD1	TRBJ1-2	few	TGTGCCAGCAGGCGCATCGGACAGGGGATGTATGGCTACACCTTC	CASRRIGQGMYGYTF
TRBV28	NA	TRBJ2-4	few	TGTGCCAGCAGTTTATGGCAGAAAAACATTCAGTACTTC	CASSLWQKNIQYF
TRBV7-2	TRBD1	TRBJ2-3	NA	TGTGCCAGCAGCCGGCGGACAGGGTCAGATACGCAGTATTTT	CASSRRTGSDTQYF
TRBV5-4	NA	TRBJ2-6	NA	TGTGCCAGCAGCCCCCAAAAGGCCAACGTCCTGACTTTC	CASSPQKANVLTF
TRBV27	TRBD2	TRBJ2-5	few	TGTGCCAGCAGTTTAAGGGGGACTAGCGGGGGCAAGACCCAGTACTTC	CASSLRGTSGGKTQYF
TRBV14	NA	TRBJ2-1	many	TGTGCCAGCACGGATAGCGGAGGCTACAATGAGCAGTTCTTC	CASTDSGGYNEQFF
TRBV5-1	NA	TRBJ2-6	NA	TGCGCCAGCAGTCCCTATTCGGGGGCCAACGTCCTGACTTTC	CASSPYSGANVLTF
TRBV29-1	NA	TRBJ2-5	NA	TGCAGCGTGGCCCCCAGGGCAGGGTGGCTCGGGGAGACCCAGTACTTC	CSVAPRAGWLGETQYF
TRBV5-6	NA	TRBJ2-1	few	TGTGCCAGCAGCCCTGCCACCAACAATGAGCAGTTCTTC	CASSPATNNEQFF
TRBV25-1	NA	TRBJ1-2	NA	TGTGCCAGCAGCGAATTGGCTAACTATGGCTACACCTTC	CASSELANYGYTF
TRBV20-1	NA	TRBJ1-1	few	TGCAGTGCTAAGGACAATGAAGCTTTCTTT	CSAKDNEAFF
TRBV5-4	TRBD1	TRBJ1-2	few	TGTGCCAGCAGCCCCCGGGACAGGGGGGATGGCTACACCTTC	CASSPRDRGDGYTF
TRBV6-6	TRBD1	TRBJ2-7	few	TGTGCCAGCAGTCGACAGGGCCTCACCTACGAGCAGTACTTC	CASSRQGLTYEQYF
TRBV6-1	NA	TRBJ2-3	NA	TGTGCCAGCACGTACGCGGCGACAGATACGCAGTATTTT	CASTYAATDTQYF
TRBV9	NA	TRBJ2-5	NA	TGTGCCAGCAGCGTACGACAGGACGCCCAAGAGACCCAGTACTTC	CASSVRQDAQETQYF
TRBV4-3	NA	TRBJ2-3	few	TGCGCCAGCAGCCAAGAAGGTCAGGGCTCAGATACGCAGTATTTT	CASSQEGQGSDTQYF
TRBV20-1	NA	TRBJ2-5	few	TGCAGTGCTAGTCCTCAAGAGACCCAGTACTTC	CSASPQETQYF
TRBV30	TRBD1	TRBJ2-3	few	TGTGCCTGGAGTGTGGGACAGGGCCCGGGAGATACGCAGTATTTT	CAWSVGQGPGDTQYF
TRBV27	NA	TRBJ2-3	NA	TGTGCCAGCAGCCGAACGCAAAGGACCGGTACGCAGTATTTT	CASSRTQRTGTQYF
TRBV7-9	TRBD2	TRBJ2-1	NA	TGTGCCAGCAGCTTCTTAGCGGGGATTGAGCAGTTCTTC	CASSFLAGIEQFF
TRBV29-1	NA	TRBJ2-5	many	TGCAGCGTCGCACTGGACACCCAAGAGACCCAGTACTTC	CSVALDTQETQYF